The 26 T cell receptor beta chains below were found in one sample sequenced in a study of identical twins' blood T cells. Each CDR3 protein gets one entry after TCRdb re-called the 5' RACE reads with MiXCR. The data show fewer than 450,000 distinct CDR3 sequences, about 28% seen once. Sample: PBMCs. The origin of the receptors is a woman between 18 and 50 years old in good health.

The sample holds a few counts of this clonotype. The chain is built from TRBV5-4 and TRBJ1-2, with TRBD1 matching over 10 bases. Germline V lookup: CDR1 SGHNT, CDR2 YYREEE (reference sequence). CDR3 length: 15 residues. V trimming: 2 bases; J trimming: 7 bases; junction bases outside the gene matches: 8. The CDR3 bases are TGTGCCAGCAGCTTTGGGAAGACAGGGGGCTTTGGCTACACCTTC. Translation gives CASSFGKTGGFGYTF.

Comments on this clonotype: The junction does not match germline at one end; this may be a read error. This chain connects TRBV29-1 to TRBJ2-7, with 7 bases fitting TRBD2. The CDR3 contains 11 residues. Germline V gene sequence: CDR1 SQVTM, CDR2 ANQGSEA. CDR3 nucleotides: TGCGGCGTAGGGACTAACTACGAGCAGTACTTC. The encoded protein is CGVGTNYEQYF.

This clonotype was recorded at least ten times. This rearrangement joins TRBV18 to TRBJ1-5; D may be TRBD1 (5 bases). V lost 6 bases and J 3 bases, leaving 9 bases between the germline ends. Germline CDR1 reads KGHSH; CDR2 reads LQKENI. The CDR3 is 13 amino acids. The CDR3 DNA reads TGTGCCAGCTCGCGGGGGGACAATCAGCCCCAGCATTTT. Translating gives CASSRGDNQPQHF.

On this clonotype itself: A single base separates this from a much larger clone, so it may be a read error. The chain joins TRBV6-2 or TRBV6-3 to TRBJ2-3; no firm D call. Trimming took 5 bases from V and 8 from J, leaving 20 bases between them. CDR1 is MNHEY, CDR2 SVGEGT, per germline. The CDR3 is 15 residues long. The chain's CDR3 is CASSEDLLVGRTQYF. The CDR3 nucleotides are TGTGCCAGCAGTGAAGACCTCTTGGTTGGTCGTACGCAGTATTTT.

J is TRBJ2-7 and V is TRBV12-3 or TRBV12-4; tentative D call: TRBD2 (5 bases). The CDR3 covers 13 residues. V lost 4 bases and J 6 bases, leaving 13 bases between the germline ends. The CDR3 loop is CASSWMRETEQYF. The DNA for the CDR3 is TGTGCCAGCAGTTGGATGAGGGAGACCGAGCAGTACTTC.

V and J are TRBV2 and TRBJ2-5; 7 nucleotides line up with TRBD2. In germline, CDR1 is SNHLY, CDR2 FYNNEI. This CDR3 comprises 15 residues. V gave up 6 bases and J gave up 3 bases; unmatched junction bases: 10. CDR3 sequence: CASSDLGLREETQYF. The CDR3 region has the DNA TGTGCCAGCAGCGATCTGGGACTACGGGAAGAGACCCAGTACTTC.

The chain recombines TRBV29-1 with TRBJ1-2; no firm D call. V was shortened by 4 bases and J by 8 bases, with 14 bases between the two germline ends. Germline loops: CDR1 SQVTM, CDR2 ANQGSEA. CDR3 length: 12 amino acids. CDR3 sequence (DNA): TGCAGCGTTGCCGGGCACAAAGTAGGCTACACCTTC. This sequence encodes CSVAGHKVGYTF. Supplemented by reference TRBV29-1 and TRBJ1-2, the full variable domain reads SAVISQKPSRDICQRGTSLTIQCQVDSQVTMMFWYRQQPGQSLTLIATANQGSEATYESGFVIDKFPISRPNLTFSTLTVSNMSPEDSSIYLCSVAGHKVGYTFGSGTRLTVV.

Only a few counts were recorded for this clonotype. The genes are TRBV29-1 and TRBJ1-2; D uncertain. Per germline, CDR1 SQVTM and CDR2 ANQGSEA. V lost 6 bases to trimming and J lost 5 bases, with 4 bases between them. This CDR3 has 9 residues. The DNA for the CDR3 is TGCAGCGTGGGTTATGGCTACACCTTC. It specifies CSVGYGYTF.

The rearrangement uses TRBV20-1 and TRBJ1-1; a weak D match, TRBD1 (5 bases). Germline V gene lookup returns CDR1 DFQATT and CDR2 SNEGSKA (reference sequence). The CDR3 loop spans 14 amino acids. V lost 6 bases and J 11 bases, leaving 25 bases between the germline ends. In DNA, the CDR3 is TGCAGTGCACACCAAACGGGGATTTGGGGGGGGGCTTTCTTT. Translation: CSAHQTGIWGGAFF.

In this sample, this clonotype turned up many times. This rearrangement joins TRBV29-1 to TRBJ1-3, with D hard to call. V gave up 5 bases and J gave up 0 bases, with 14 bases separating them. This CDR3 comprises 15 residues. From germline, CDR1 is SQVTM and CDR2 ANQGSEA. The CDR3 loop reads CSVLQRGFSGNTIYF. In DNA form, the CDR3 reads TGCAGCGTTCTCCAACGTGGGTTCTCTGGAAACACCATATATTTT.

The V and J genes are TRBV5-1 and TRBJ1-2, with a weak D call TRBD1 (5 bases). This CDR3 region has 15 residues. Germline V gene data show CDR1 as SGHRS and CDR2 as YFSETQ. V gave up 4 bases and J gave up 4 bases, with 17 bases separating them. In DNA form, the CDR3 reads TGCGCCAGCAGCCCTAGGGGAGGAGTTTCCTATGGCTACACCTTC. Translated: CASSPRGGVSYGYTF.

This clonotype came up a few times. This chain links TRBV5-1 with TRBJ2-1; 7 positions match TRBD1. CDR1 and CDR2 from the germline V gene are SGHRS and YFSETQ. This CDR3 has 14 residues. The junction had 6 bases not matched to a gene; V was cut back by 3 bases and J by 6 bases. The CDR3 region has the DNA TGCGCCAGCAGCTCCGGGACAGCCCTCAATGAGCAGTTCTTC. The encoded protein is CASSSGTALNEQFF.

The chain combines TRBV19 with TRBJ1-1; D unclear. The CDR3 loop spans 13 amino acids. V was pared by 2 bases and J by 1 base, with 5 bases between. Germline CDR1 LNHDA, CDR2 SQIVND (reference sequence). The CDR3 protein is CASSISWNTEAFF. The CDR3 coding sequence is TGTGCCAGTAGTATATCGTGGAACACTGAAGCTTTCTTT.

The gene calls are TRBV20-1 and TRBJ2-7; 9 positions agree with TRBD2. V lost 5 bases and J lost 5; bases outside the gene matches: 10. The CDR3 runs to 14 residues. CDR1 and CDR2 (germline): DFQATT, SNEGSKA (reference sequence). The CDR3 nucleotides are TGCAGTGCTCTCGACGTAGCGGGAGTAAACGAGCAGTACTTC. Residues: CSALDVAGVNEQYF.

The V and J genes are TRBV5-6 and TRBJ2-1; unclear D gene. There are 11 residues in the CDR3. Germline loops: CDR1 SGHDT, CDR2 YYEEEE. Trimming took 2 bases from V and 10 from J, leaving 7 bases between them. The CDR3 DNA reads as TGTGCCAGCAGCTTTAGGCGAGAGCAGTTCTTC. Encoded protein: CASSFRREQFF. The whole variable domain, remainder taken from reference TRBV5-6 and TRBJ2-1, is DAGVTQSPTHLIKTRGQQVTLRCSPKSGHDTVSWYQQALGQGPQFIFQYYEEEERQRGNFPDRFSGHQFPNYSSELNVNALLLGDSALYLCASSFRREQFFGPGTRLTVL.

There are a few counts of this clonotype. CDR3 nucleotide sequence: TGCGCCAGCAGCTTGGCCGGACAGGGGGACACCGGGGAGCTGTTTTTT. Translating gives CASSLAGQGDTGELFF. The chain combines TRBV5-1 with TRBJ2-2; 10 bases align to TRBD1. Germline values: CDR1 SGHRS, CDR2 YFSETQ. V lost 0 bases, J lost 3 bases, and 2 bases stayed unmatched. This CDR3 comprises 16 residues.

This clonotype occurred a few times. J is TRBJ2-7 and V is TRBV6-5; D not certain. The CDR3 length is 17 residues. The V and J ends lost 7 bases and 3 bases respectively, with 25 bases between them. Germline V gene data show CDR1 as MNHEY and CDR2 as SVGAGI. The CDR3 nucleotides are TGTGCCAGCATCCAAGCCCAAGACCCTAAATTCGGCTACGAGCAGTACTTC. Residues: CASIQAQDPKFGYEQYF.

The CDR3 here is CASSPGEGRSNQPQHF. The CDR3 nucleotides read TGTGCCAGCTCACCAGGGGAGGGTCGGAGCAATCAGCCCCAGCATTTT. This chain joins TRBV18 and TRBJ1-5; no clear D gene. The CDR3 runs to 16 residues. Per the germline V gene, CDR1 is KGHSH and CDR2 is LQKENI. The ends were cut back, 2 bases at V and 1 base at J, with 12 bases in the middle.

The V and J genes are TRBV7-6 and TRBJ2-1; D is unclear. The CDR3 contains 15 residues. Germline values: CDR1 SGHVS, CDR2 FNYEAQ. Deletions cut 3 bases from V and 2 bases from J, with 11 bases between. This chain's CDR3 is CASSFSSTPYNEQFF. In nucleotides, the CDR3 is TGTGCCAGCAGCTTTAGTTCTACCCCCTACAATGAGCAGTTCTTC.

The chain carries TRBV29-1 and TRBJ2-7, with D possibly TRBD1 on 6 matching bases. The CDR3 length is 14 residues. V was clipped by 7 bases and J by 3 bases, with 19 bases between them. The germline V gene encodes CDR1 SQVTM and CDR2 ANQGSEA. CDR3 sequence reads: CSALTTDRVYEQYF. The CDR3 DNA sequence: TGCAGCGCCCTTACGACGGACAGAGTCTACGAGCAGTACTTC.

CDR3 sequence reads: CSARRILQETQYF. The CDR3 DNA is TGCAGTGCTAGGCGGATACTACAAGAGACCCAGTACTTC. This sequence joins TRBV20-1 and TRBJ2-5; D uncertain. The V end lost 3 bases, the J end lost 2 bases, and 10 bases lay between the germline ends. Per germline, CDR1 DFQATT and CDR2 SNEGSKA (reference sequence). This CDR3 is built from 13 residues.

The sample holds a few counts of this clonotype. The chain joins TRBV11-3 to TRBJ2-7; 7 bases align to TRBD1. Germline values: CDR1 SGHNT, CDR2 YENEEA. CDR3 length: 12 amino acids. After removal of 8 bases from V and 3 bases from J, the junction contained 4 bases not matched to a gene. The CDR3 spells CASQGELYEQYF. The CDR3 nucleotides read TGTGCCAGCCAGGGGGAACTCTACGAGCAGTACTTC.

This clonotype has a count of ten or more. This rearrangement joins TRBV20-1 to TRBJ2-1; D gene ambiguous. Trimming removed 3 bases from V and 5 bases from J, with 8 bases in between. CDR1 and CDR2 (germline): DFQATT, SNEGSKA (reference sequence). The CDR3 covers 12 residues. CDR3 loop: CSASSTHNEQFF. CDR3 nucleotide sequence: TGCAGTGCTAGTTCGACTCACAATGAGCAGTTCTTC.

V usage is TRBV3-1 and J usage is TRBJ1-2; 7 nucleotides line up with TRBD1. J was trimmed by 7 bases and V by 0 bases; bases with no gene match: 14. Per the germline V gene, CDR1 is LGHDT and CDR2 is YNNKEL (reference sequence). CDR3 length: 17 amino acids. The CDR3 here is CASSQDHEGRQGGGYTF. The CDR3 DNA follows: TGTGCCAGCAGCCAAGATCATGAGGGGCGACAGGGAGGTGGCTACACCTTC.

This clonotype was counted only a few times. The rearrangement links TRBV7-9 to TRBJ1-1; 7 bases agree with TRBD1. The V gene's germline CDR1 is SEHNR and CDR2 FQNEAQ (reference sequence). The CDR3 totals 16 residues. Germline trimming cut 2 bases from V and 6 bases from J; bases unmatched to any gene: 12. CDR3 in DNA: TGTGCCAGCAGCTTACCTTCGACAGGGTCGGGAGCTGAAGCTTTCTTT. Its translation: CASSLPSTGSGAEAFF.

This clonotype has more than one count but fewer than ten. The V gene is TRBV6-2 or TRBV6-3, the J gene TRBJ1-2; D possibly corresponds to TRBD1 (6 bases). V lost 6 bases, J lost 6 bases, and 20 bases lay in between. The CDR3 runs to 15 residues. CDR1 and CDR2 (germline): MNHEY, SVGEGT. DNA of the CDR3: TGTGCCAGCAGCGCCTTGGGGGGGCTCTTCAATGGCTACACCTTC. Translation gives CASSALGGLFNGYTF.